Listed below are T cell receptor beta chains from one sample, sequenced in a study of neoadjuvant anti-PD-1 for oral cavity cancer. Assay: immunoSEQ multiplex PCR; the TCRdb copy retains only in-frame clones and omits some. In the table there are about 8,700 clones, 66% of which are singletons. The source material was tumor tissue, sampled before nivolumab (anti-PD-1) treatment. Receptor source: a person aged 35 to 85 with oral cavity squamous cell carcinoma. CDR3s include the opening cysteine and the closing phenylalanine or tryptophan. Fields, in order: V gene, clone size, J gene, CDR3 length, CDR3 protein. Only part of the rows carry a size: once, few, many, or a class if the clone is expanded.

>TRBV9|-|TRBJ2-5|14
CASSADRGQETQYF
>TRBV5-5|-|TRBJ1-2|16
CASSLMSGRGPRGYTF
>TRBV19|few|TRBJ1-1|16
CASSIRQGALNTEAFF
>TRBV11-3|medium-sized|TRBJ2-7|13
CASSPSGSHEQYF
>TRBV15|large|TRBJ2-1|17
CATSRESPGQGIDEQFF
>TRBV19|-|TRBJ2-5|15
CASRTSGGPGETQYF
>TRBV5-1|-|TRBJ2-1|16
CASSLARGTRVHEQFF
>TRBV28|-|TRBJ1-1|16
CASRLPSLGEDTEAFF
>TRBV30|medium-sized|TRBJ1-2|16
CAWSVHRADKFYGYTF
>TRBV6-5|-|TRBJ1-2|12
CASSGLSYGYTF
>TRBV5-1|-|TRBJ2-3|16
CASSFNRGASTDTQYF
>TRBV2|-|TRBJ1-2|18
CASSEGSWDSLTNYGYTF
>TRBV7-3|-|TRBJ1-2|13
CASSLNSNYGYTF
>TRBV30|-|TRBJ2-3|14
CAWSKGGSTDTQYF
>TRBV19|-|TRBJ1-5|13
CASSMTTNQPQHF
>TRBV18|once|TRBJ2-3|15
CASSRDSAGTDTQYF
>TRBV10-1|few|TRBJ1-2|13
CASSEFSDSGYTF
>TRBV2|-|TRBJ1-3|12
CASSGSGDTIYF
>TRBV4-2|-|TRBJ2-3|12
CASSREGDTQYF
>TRBV10-3|-|TRBJ1-1|14
CAISPTGGSTEAFF
>TRBV7-9|-|TRBJ2-1|11
CASSANNEQFF
>TRBV2|-|TRBJ1-5|15
CASSADGPDNQPQHF
>TRBV19|-|TRBJ2-7|13
CASSIGGGYEQYF
>TRBV5-4|-|TRBJ1-2|14
CASSAAYGQVGYTF
>TRBV9|-|TRBJ2-2|13
CASSESGIGELFF
>TRBV15|-|TRBJ1-2|13
CATSLNSGGGYTF
>TRBV4-1|few|TRBJ2-7|14
CASTQGEGRYEQYF
>TRBV29-1|medium-sized|TRBJ1-1|12
CSVVPGDTEAFF
>TRBV6-1|-|TRBJ2-2|14
CASRMGQNTGELFF
>TRBV7-8|-|TRBJ2-1|21
CASSFSAVGFLTSGRVNEQFF
>TRBV7-2|-|TRBJ1-1|13
CASSLGAGGEAFF
>TRBV14|-|TRBJ2-1|14
CASSQDRGQSWQFF
>TRBV7-9|-|TRBJ2-7|14
CASSLAGSSSEQYF
>TRBV6-5|once|TRBJ1-6|13
CASSLGHNSPLHF
>TRBV28|-|TRBJ1-1|12
CASIIQGTEAFF
>TRBV30|-|TRBJ1-1|13
CAWSVSGTAVAFF
>TRBV18|medium-sized|TRBJ1-2|12
CASSLEAYGYTF
>TRBV27|-|TRBJ2-1|15
CASSLGTSNWVEQFF